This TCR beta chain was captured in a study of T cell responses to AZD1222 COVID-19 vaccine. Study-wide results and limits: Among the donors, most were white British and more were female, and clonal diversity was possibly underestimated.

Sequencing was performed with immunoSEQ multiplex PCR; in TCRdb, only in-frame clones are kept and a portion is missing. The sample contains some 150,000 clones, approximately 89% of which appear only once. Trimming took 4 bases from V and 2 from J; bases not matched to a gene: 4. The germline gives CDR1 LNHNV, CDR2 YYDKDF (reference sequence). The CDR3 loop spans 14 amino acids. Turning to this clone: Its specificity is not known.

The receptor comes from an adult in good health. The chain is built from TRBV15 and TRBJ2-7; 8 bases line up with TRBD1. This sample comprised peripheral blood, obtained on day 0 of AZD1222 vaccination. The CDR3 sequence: CATSKGQGPYEQYF. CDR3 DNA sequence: TGTGCCACCAGCAAAGGACAGGGCCCCTACGAGCAGTACTTC. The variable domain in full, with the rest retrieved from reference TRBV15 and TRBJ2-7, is DAMVIQNPRYQVTQFGKPVTLSCSQTLNHNVMYWYQQKSSQAPKLLFHYYDKDFNNEADTPDNFQSRRPNTSFCFLDIRSPGLGDTAMYLCATSKGQGPYEQYFGPGTRLTVT.